This passage covers 10 T cell receptor beta chains from one sample sequenced in a study of blood T cell repertoires in COVID-19. Data came from immunoSEQ multiplex PCR; TCRdb stores just in-frame clones and leaves some out. The sample carries 300,000 to 400,000 clones, around 87% recorded once. Sample: peripheral blood. Every receptor here comes from a human donor in a cohort sampled during active COVID-19.

The chain carries TRBV7-2 and TRBJ2-7; D is possibly TRBD2 (5 bases). CDR1 and CDR2 (germline): SGHTA, FQGNSA. CDR3 size: 17 residues. The ends were cut back, 1 base at V and 1 base at J, with 17 bases in the middle. This CDR3 is CASSLVYTPSGSYEQYF. CDR3 DNA sequence: TGTGCCAGCAGCTTAGTTTATACTCCATCGGGGTCCTACGAGCAGTACTTC.

This chain uses TRBV29-1 with TRBJ1-1, with D possibly being TRBD1 (5 bases). The CDR3 spans 13 residues. The V and J ends lost 7 bases and 1 base respectively, with 13 bases between them. CDR1 SQVTM and CDR2 ANQGSEA come from the germline V gene. For the CDR3, the DNA is TGCAGCGCCGCCAGGGAGGGGAACACTGAAGCTTTCTTT. Translating it yields CSAAREGNTEAFF.

This rearrangement joins TRBV2 to TRBJ1-1; 8 bases agree with TRBD1. CDR1 and CDR2 from the germline V gene are SNHLY and FYNNEI. CDR3 length: 14 amino acids. J was trimmed by 5 bases and V by 4 bases; bases with no gene match: 6. CDR3: CASSGEQGATEAFF. CDR3 nucleotide sequence: TGTGCCAGCAGTGGAGAGCAGGGGGCAACTGAAGCTTTCTTT.

The chain carries TRBV5-4 and TRBJ1-6; D remains unclear. CDR1 and CDR2 from the germline V gene are SGHNT and YYREEE (reference sequence). The CDR3 has 14 residues. V was cut by 2 bases and J by 3 bases, with 6 bases left in between. The CDR3 here is CASSFRDYNSPLHF. CDR3 nucleotide sequence: TGTGCCAGCAGCTTTCGGGACTATAATTCACCCCTCCACTTT.

The chain couples TRBV9 to TRBJ2-1; D is ambiguous. The CDR3 covers 14 residues. V lost 3 bases and J 9 bases, leaving 16 bases between the germline ends. Germline V lookup: CDR1 SGDLS, CDR2 YYNGEE. The CDR3 DNA is TGTGCCAGCAGCGCAAATCGTGCCGACACTGAGCAGTTCTTC. Translation gives CASSANRADTEQFF.

This chain joins TRBV5-1 and TRBJ2-1; 8 positions agree with TRBD1. Unmatched junction bases numbered 5, after V lost 4 bases and J lost 11 bases. Germline CDR1 reads SGHRS; CDR2 reads YFSETQ. CDR3 length equals 12 residues. This chain's CDR3 is CASSLGQDKQFF. In DNA, the CDR3 is TGCGCCAGCAGCCTGGGACAGGATAAGCAGTTCTTC.

This clone was observed once. The chain joins TRBV4-1 to TRBJ2-7; the match to TRBD1 covers 7 bases. J was trimmed by 1 base and V by 0 bases; bases with no gene match: 15. This CDR3 is built from 19 residues. The germline gives CDR1 MGHRA, CDR2 YSYEKL. The CDR3 loop is CASSQEGPWDSLHSYEQYF. The CDR3 nucleotides are TGCGCCAGCAGCCAAGAAGGACCTTGGGACAGCCTCCATTCCTACGAGCAGTACTTC.

V usage is TRBV5-4 and J usage is TRBJ2-5, with D perhaps TRBD2 (5 bases). The ends were cut back, 6 bases at V and 7 bases at J, with 16 bases in the middle. Germline V gene lookup returns CDR1 SGHNT and CDR2 YYREEE (reference sequence). The CDR3 extends over 13 amino acids. Here the CDR3 reads CASTPGTSGTQYF. CDR3 DNA sequence: TGTGCCAGCACCCCGGGAACTTCAGGGACCCAGTACTTC.

The chain combines TRBV9 with TRBJ1-1; weak D call: TRBD1 (6 bases). The V end was cut by 0 bases, the J end by 0 bases, with 12 bases between. This CDR3 is 16 amino acids long. Germline V CDR1 and CDR2: SGDLS, YYNGEE. The chain's CDR3 is CASSVGGRLLNTEAFF. The CDR3, as DNA: TGTGCCAGCAGCGTAGGGGGGCGGCTATTGAACACTGAAGCTTTCTTT.

The chain is built from TRBV9 and TRBJ2-7; D remains ambiguous. The CDR3 is made up of 12 amino acids. The ends were cut back, 1 base at V and 6 bases at J, with 8 bases in the middle. Germline-derived CDR1 and CDR2 are SGDLS and YYNGEE. CDR3 DNA sequence: TGTGCCAGCAGCGTACCAGCAGGCGAGCAGTACTTC. Amino acids: CASSVPAGEQYF.